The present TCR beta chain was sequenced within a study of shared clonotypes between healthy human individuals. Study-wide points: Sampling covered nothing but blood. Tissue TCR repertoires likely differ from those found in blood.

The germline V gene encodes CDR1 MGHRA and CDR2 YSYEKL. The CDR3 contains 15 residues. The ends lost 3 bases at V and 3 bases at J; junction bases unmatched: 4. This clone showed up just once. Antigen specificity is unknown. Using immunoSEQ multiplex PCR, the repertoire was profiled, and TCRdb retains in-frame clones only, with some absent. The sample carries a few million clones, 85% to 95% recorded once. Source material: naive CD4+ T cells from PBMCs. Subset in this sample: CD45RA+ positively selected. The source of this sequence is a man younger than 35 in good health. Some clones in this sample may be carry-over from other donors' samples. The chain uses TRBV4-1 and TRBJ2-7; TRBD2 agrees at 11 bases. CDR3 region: CASSHSGLADYEQYF. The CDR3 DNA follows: TGCGCCAGCAGCCATTCGGGACTAGCGGACTACGAGCAGTACTTC.